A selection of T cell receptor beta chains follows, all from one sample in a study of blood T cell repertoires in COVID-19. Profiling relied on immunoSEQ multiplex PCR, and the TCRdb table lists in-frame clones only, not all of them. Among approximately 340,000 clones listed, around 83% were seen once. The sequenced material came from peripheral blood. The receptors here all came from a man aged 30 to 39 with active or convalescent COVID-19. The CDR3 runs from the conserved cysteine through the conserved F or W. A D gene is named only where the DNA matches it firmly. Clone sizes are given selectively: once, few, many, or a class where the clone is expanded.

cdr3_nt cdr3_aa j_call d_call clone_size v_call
TGTGCCAGCAGCAAAGGACAGGGGCGCAATTCACCCCTCCACTTT CASSKGQGRNSPLHF TRBJ1-6 TRBD1 . TRBV7-3
TGCAGCGCTGCCGTAGGGGACAGGGACGCCTACGAGCAGTACTTC CSAAVGDRDAYEQYF TRBJ2-7 TRBD1 . TRBV29-1
TGTGCCTGGAGTGGAGCCGGGACAGGGGGCGCGGGTTTTGAAAAACTGTTTTTT CAWSGAGTGGAGFEKLFF TRBJ1-4 TRBD1 few TRBV30
TGTGCCAGCAGCCTCGGACTAGCGGGCTCCTACGAGCAGTACTTC CASSLGLAGSYEQYF TRBJ2-7 TRBD2 . TRBV5-6
TGTGCCTGGAGTGGGACAGGGCAGTACGAGCAGTACTTC CAWSGTGQYEQYF TRBJ2-7 TRBD1 . TRBV30
TGTGCCAGCAGCCCCGGACTAGCGATCACAGATACGCAGTATTTT CASSPGLAITDTQYF TRBJ2-3 TRBD2 . TRBV5-8
TGTGCCAGCAGTTCGGACTCCTCACCCAGTGGGCACATTCAGTACTTC CASSSDSSPSGHIQYF TRBJ2-4 . . TRBV28
TGTGCCAGTAGTTTCACCACGGAGGCCTTC CASSFTTEAF TRBJ1-2 . . TRBV19
TGTGCCAGTAGTTCGACGTCGGGTCGGGCTTTCTTT CASSSTSGRAFF TRBJ1-1 . . TRBV19
TGCGCCAGCAGCTTGAGGGGCCTGAACACCGGGGAGCTGTTTTTT CASSLRGLNTGELFF TRBJ2-2 . . TRBV5-1
TGTGCCAGTAGTATAGATCCAGGGGCCCCTAACTATGGCTACACCTTC CASSIDPGAPNYGYTF TRBJ1-2 . . TRBV19
TGTGCCAGCACCCAGGACAGGAGCAATCAGCCCCAGCATTTT CASTQDRSNQPQHF TRBJ1-5 TRBD1 . TRBV27
TGTGCCAGCAGTGATCTCCCAGGGGAAGAGACCCAGTACTTC CASSDLPGEETQYF TRBJ2-5 . . TRBV25-1
TGTGCCAGCAGCCAAGAAAGAGAGGAGGCCATCTACGGCTACACCTTC CASSQEREEAIYGYTF TRBJ1-2 . . TRBV3-1/TRBV3-2
TGTGCCAGCAGCCCCGGGACATCTTACAATGAGCAGTTCTTC CASSPGTSYNEQFF TRBJ2-1 . . TRBV14
TGCGCCAGCAGCCGTGGACAGGAGGGTGAAAAACTGTTTTTT CASSRGQEGEKLFF TRBJ1-4 TRBD1 . TRBV5-1
TGCGCCAGCAGCCCGATTACAGCTCCCCGGGGCTACACCTTC CASSPITAPRGYTF TRBJ1-2 . . TRBV5-1
TGCGCCAGCAGCTTGGCCCGGGGCGGGAGGGCCTCCGGGGAGCTGTTTTTT CASSLARGGRASGELFF TRBJ2-2 TRBD2 . TRBV5-1
TGTGCCACCAGCAATCGGAGGGCCACTGAAGCTTTCTTT CATSNRRATEAFF TRBJ1-1 . . TRBV24-1
TGTGCCAGCAGTGAGTCCGGGGGTCAAGAGACCCAGTACTTC CASSESGGQETQYF TRBJ2-5 . once TRBV2
TGTGCCAGCAGTGAACTAGCGGGGGGCCAAGGGACCCAGTACTTC CASSELAGGQGTQYF TRBJ2-5 TRBD2 once TRBV6-1
TGTGCCAGCTCACCCCCCGGGACAGGGATCTACGAGCAGTACTTC CASSPPGTGIYEQYF TRBJ2-7 TRBD1 . TRBV18
TGTGCCAGCAGTCTCCTTTCGGGTTCCCCCTACAATGAGCAGTTCTTC CASSLLSGSPYNEQFF TRBJ2-1 . . TRBV7-2
TGTGCCAGCCGTCGAAGGACAGGGGGCTATGGCTACACCTTC CASRRRTGGYGYTF TRBJ1-2 TRBD1 . TRBV2
TGTGCCAGCAGCCCGACAGGGCTCACTGAAGCTTTCTTT CASSPTGLTEAFF TRBJ1-1 TRBD1 . TRBV11-3
TGTGCCAGCACAGGATACAGGGTTGGCACTGAAGCTTTCTTT CASTGYRVGTEAFF TRBJ1-1 . . TRBV11-3
TGTGCCAGCAGCACCAGGGACATTCACTACGAGCAGTACTTC CASSTRDIHYEQYF TRBJ2-7 . . TRBV6-5
TGTGCTAGTGGTTTGTCTCGGGTCGCCGGTGAGCAGTTCTTC CASGLSRVAGEQFF TRBJ2-1 . . TRBV12-5
TGTGCCAGCAGCCAAGATGCGGGGAGCTCCTACGAGCAGTACTTC CASSQDAGSSYEQYF TRBJ2-7 . . TRBV4-2
TGTGCCTCAGGGACAGGGGACGGAAACACCATATATTTT CASGTGDGNTIYF TRBJ1-3 TRBD1 . TRBV30
TGTGCCAGTAGGCAGACAGGGGTTAACACCGGGGAGCTGTTTTTT CASRQTGVNTGELFF TRBJ2-2 TRBD1 . TRBV19
TGTGCCAGCAGCTTGGCCTGGAAGCGGGAGCCAGAGACCCAGTACTTC CASSLAWKREPETQYF TRBJ2-5 TRBD2 . TRBV5-8
TGTGCCATCAGTGTTACAAGAAACACTGAAGCTTTCTTT CAISVTRNTEAFF TRBJ1-1 . . TRBV10-3
TGTGCCAGCAGCTTAGCGGGGGGGAAGTACTTC CASSLAGGKYF TRBJ2-5 TRBD2 . TRBV5-5
TGTGCCAGCAGCCCTAGGACTAGCGGTTTCTACAATGAGCAGTTCTTC CASSPRTSGFYNEQFF TRBJ2-1 TRBD2 . TRBV9
TGTGCCAGTAGTACCGGACTAGCAGATACGCAGTATTTT CASSTGLADTQYF TRBJ2-3 TRBD2 few TRBV19
TGTGCCAGCTCGGGAGACATTCACCAAGAGACCCAGTACTTC CASSGDIHQETQYF TRBJ2-5 . . TRBV14
TGTGCCAGCAGCCCGAGGGGGACAGTGATCACCGGGGAGCTGTTTTTT CASSPRGTVITGELFF TRBJ2-2 TRBD1 . TRBV11-3
TGTGCCAGCAGTCCTGGGACAGGCCTCTACGAGCAGTACTTC CASSPGTGLYEQYF TRBJ2-7 TRBD1 once TRBV27
TGCGCCAGCAGCCACGGTGAATCAAACGAGCAGTACTTC CASSHGESNEQYF TRBJ2-7 . . TRBV4-3
TGTGCTAGTGGCGGCCTTCCAGCAGAGGGCGAGACCCAGTACTTC CASGGLPAEGETQYF TRBJ2-5 . . TRBV12-5
TGTGCCAGCACCCTCAGCGGGAGATACGAGCAGTACTTC CASTLSGRYEQYF TRBJ2-7 TRBD2 . TRBV11-2
TGCGCCAGCAGCTTTTCAGTAGCGGGAGCAGATACGCAGTATTTT CASSFSVAGADTQYF TRBJ2-3 TRBD2 . TRBV5-1
TGCGCCAGCAGCCAACCGGACAGGAATGCTGATCAGCCCCAGCATTTT CASSQPDRNADQPQHF TRBJ1-5 TRBD1 . TRBV4-3
TGTGCCTGGCTAGGCGGATCGGGAGAGACCCAGTACTTC CAWLGGSGETQYF TRBJ2-5 . . TRBV30
TGTGCCAGCAGTTTATCGACGGGAGGGTACTACGAGCAGTACTTC CASSLSTGGYYEQYF TRBJ2-7 TRBD2 . TRBV27
TGTGCCTGGAGTTTAAACGCCGGGACTGAAGCTTTCTTT CAWSLNAGTEAFF TRBJ1-1 . . TRBV30
TGTGCCAGCACTCCAGGAGAGACCCAGTACTTC CASTPGETQYF TRBJ2-5 . once TRBV28
TGTGCCATCAGTCGGGACAGCGGTGCGAACACCGGGGAGCTGTTTTTT CAISRDSGANTGELFF TRBJ2-2 TRBD1 . TRBV10-3
TGTGCCAGCAGTCCCTACCGACACCCAGGGTTTTCTGAAGCTTTCTTT CASSPYRHPGFSEAFF TRBJ1-1 . . TRBV28
TGTGCAAGTCGCTTAGCGACAGGGAGCTCCTACGAGCAGTACTTC CASRLATGSSYEQYF TRBJ2-7 . . TRBV12-2
TGCAGCGTTGTGGCTAGCGACCGGGCCGAGGAGCAGTACTTC CSVVASDRAEEQYF TRBJ2-7 . . TRBV29-1
TGTGCCTGGAGTGTAGGTACAGTCTACGAGCAGTACTTC CAWSVGTVYEQYF TRBJ2-7 . few TRBV30
TGTGCCAGCAGCTTAGTAATCATTAAAGGGACAGGGGTCACCGGGGAGCTGTTTTTT CASSLVIIKGTGVTGELFF TRBJ2-2 TRBD1 once TRBV7-9
TGTGCCAGCAGCCCCGGGACCGTCAGGGGTTATGAAAAACTGTTTTTT CASSPGTVRGYEKLFF TRBJ1-4 . . TRBV9